This TCR beta chain was documented in a study of long-term antiretroviral therapy in people with HIV. Findings and caveats of the study: With ART, diversity went up but was still lower than in transplant donor controls.

This clone has only one observation. Its antigen is undetermined. With survey level as its setting, the immunoSEQ assay was v3.0. Libraries were prepared by immunoSEQ multiplex PCR; TCRdb keeps only in-frame clonotypes and omits some of them. Among some 40,000 clones listed, roughly 90% were seen once. The source material was unsorted PBMCs, sampled 1.2 years after starting antiretroviral therapy. The TCR sequence derives from a woman aged 50 to 60 with HIV.

The CDR3 sequence is CASSVGGSTDTQYF. CDR3 bases: TGTGCCAGCAGTGTTGGGGGGAGCACAGATACGCAGTATTTT. The rearrangement uses TRBV27 and TRBJ2-3, with D maybe TRBD2 (6 bases). CDR3 length equals 14 residues. The germline gives CDR1 MNHEY, CDR2 SMNVEV (reference sequence). V was shortened by 5 bases and J by 0 bases, with 9 bases between the two germline ends.